This T cell receptor (beta chain) was sequenced in a study of blood T cell repertoires in COVID-19. Assay used: immunoSEQ multiplex PCR; TCRdb lists only in-frame clones, some missing. The sample shows about 220,000 clones, roughly 88% of them seen only once. Trimming shortened V by 2 bases and J by 1 base, and 9 bases separated the two germline ends. CDR3 length equals 14 residues. Per the germline V gene, CDR1 is MNHEY and CDR2 is SVGAGI. The receptor was derived from a woman in her 50s with acute COVID-19. This chain joins TRBV6-5 and TRBJ2-7, with D maybe TRBD1 (6 bases). The specimen was PBMCs or T cells enriched from blood (not recorded which). CDR3: CASSYGRGSYEQYF. DNA for the CDR3: TGTGCCAGCAGTTACGGCAGGGGATCCTACGAGCAGTACTTC.